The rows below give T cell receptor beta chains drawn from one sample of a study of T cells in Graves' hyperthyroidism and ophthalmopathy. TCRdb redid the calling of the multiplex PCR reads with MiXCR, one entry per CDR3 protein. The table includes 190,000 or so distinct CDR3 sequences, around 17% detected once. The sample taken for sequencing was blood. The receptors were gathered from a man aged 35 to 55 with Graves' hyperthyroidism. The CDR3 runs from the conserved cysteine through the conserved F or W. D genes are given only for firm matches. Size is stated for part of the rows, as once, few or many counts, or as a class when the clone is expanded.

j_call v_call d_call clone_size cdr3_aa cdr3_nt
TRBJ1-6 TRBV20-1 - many CSASLGQGGSPLHF TGCAGTGCTAGTCTCGGGCAGGGTGGATCACCCCTCCACTTT
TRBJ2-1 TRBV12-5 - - CASAHSRSLNNEQFF TGTGCTAGTGCCCACTCCCGGTCCCTCAACAATGAGCAGTTCTTC
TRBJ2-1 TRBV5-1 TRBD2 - CASSLADSGSGYNEQFF TGCGCCAGCAGCTTGGCAGACAGCGGGAGTGGGTACAATGAGCAGTTCTTC
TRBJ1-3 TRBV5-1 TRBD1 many CASVRQGVPSSGNTIYF TGCGCCAGCGTTCGACAGGGGGTGCCTTCCTCTGGAAACACCATATATTTT
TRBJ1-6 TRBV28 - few CASGGEGGNSPLHF TGTGCTTCGGGGGGGGAGGGAGGAAATTCACCCCTCCACTTT
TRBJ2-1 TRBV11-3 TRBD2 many CASSFAASSGGVLEQFF TGTGCCAGCAGCTTCGCCGCGAGTAGCGGGGGGGTCCTTGAGCAGTTCTTC
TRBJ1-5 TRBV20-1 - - CSANGQLPPAQHF TGCAGTGCCAACGGACAGCTACCCCCGGCCCAGCATTTT
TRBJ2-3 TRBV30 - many CAWSVGRKTHTQYF TGTGCCTGGAGTGTAGGCAGGAAGACGCATACGCAGTATTTT
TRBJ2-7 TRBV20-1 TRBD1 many CSARDPWQGAYEQYF TGCAGTGCTAGAGATCCTTGGCAGGGGGCCTACGAGCAGTACTTC
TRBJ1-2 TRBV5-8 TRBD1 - CASSLVSRDRGSGYTF TGTGCCAGCAGCTTGGTTTCCCGGGACAGGGGGTCTGGCTACACCTTC
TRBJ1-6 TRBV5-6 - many CASSLDRVWNSPLHF TGTGCCAGCAGCTTGGACAGGGTATGGAATTCACCCCTCCACTTT
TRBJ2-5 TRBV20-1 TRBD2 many CSARDRAERGQRETQYF TGCAGTGCTAGAGATCGGGCCGAGCGGGGGCAGAGAGAGACCCAGTACTTC
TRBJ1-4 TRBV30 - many CAWSTGAGNEKLFF TGTGCCTGGAGTACTGGGGCAGGGAATGAAAAACTGTTTTTT
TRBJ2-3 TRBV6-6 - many CASSYSGEVADTQYF TGTGCCAGCAGTTACTCGGGCGAGGTGGCAGATACGCAGTATTTT
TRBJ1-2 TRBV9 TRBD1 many CASSASDRGNYGYTF TGTGCCAGCAGCGCTTCGGACAGGGGGAACTATGGCTACACCTTC
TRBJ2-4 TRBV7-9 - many CASSLVWDFKNIQYF TGTGCCAGCAGCTTAGTTTGGGACTTTAAAAACATTCAGTACTTC
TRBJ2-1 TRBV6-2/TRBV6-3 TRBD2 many CASSYPLSGGGNEQFF TGTGCCAGCAGTTACCCGCTTAGCGGGGGTGGCAATGAGCAGTTCTTC
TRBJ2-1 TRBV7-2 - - CASSLASGSAYNEQFF TGTGCCAGCAGCTTAGCATCAGGGTCGGCCTACAATGAGCAGTTCTTC
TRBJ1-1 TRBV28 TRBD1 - CASRRQTGGEGAFF TGTGCCAGCAGACGTCAGACAGGGGGCGAGGGAGCTTTCTTT
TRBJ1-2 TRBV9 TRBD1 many CASSVGGTGDTRYGYTF TGTGCCAGCAGCGTAGGTGGGACAGGGGACACAAGATATGGCTACACCTTC
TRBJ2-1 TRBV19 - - CASSTYGQPSSYNEQFF TGTGCCAGTAGTACCTATGGACAGCCCAGCTCCTACAATGAGCAGTTCTTC
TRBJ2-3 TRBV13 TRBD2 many CASSLDSGSKDTQYF TGTGCCAGCAGCTTAGATAGCGGGAGCAAAGATACGCAGTATTTT
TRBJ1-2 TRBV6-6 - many CASSYSRGYGYTF TGTGCCAGCAGTTACTCGAGGGGCTATGGCTACACCTTC
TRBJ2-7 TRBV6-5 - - CASSYTSRGQYF TGTGCCAGCAGTTACACTAGCCGCGGGCAGTACTTC
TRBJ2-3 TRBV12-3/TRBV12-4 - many CASSFYGGDTDTQYF TGTGCCAGCAGTTTTTATGGCGGGGACACAGATACGCAGTATTTT
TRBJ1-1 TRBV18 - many CASSPWGVTAEAFF TGTGCCAGCTCACCATGGGGGGTTACCGCTGAAGCTTTCTTT
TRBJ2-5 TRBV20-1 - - CSARANQETQYF TGCAGTGCTAGAGCAAACCAAGAGACCCAGTACTTC
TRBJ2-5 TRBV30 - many CAWSPGQETQYF TGTGCCTGGAGTCCGGGCCAAGAGACCCAGTACTTC
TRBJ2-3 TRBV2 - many CASSPRVGGVVTQYF TGTGCCAGCAGCCCCCGTGTAGGGGGGGTGGTTACGCAGTATTTT
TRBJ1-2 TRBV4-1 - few CASSRDPAMGGYTF TGCGCCAGCAGCCGGGACCCAGCGATGGGTGGCTACACCTTC
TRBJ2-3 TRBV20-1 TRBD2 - CSAPLRTSGGGTDTQYF TGCAGTGCACCTTTACGGACTAGCGGGGGGGGGACAGATACGCAGTATTTT
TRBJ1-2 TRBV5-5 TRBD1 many CASSLGGQGSVYGYTF TGTGCCAGCAGCTTAGGGGGACAGGGGTCGGTCTATGGCTACACCTTC
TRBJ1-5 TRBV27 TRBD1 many CASSKTGFSNQPQHF TGTGCCAGCAGTAAGACAGGGTTTAGCAATCAGCCCCAGCATTTT
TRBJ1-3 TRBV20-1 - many CSAAPPGSGNTIYF TGCAGTGCTGCCCCTCCTGGCTCTGGAAACACCATATATTTT
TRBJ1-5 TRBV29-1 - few CSVVSGNSNQPQHF TGCAGCGTCGTTTCCGGTAATAGCAATCAGCCCCAGCATTTT
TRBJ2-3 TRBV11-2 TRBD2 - CASSSGGGSTDTQYF TGTGCCAGCAGCTCCGGCGGGGGGAGCACAGATACGCAGTATTTT
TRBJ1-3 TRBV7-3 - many CASSAGVAGNTIYF TGTGCCAGCAGCGCAGGGGTGGCGGGAAACACCATATATTTT
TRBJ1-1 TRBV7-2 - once CASSLSLNTEAFF TGTGCCAGCAGCTTATCTCTGAACACTGAAGCTTTCTTT
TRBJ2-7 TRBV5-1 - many CASSLPDDRIGYEQYF TGCGCCAGCAGCTTACCTGATGACAGGATCGGTTACGAGCAGTACTTC
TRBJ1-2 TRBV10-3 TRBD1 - CAISERGGENYGYTF TGTGCCATCAGTGAGAGAGGGGGCGAGAACTATGGCTACACCTTC
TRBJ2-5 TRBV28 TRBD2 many CASRGTSGGGTQYF TGTGCCAGCAGGGGGACTAGCGGGGGTGGGACCCAGTACTTC
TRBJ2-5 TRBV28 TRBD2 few CASSTGTSGSKETQYF TGTGCCAGCAGCACCGGGACTAGCGGGTCAAAAGAGACCCAGTACTTC
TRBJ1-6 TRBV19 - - CASSIRGSDSPLHF TGTGCCAGTAGTATTCGGGGTTCAGATTCACCCCTCCACTTT
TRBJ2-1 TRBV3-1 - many CASSQEMRNEQFF TGTGCCAGCAGCCAAGAAATGAGGAATGAGCAGTTCTTC
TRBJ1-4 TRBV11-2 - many CASSLRSGLNEKLFF TGTGCCAGCAGCTTGCGTTCGGGCCTTAATGAAAAACTGTTTTTT